The subject of this entry is one TCR beta chain. What it binds is unknown. This specimen comes from a study of memory CD4+ T cells and cytomegalovirus serostatus. Germline CDR1 is MNHNS and CDR2 is SASEGT. With 6 bases clipped from V and 9 bases from J, the junction kept 9 bases outside the gene matches. The CDR3 is 15 amino acids. General observations from the study: Of more than 150 reported CMV TCRbeta sequences, around 62 were found in memory CD4+ repertoires.

Single viable CD3+CD4+CD8-CD45RO+ cells were sorted as the memory CD4+ T cells. Profiled with immunoSEQ multiplex PCR; TCRdb holds only in-frame clones, not every one. There are tens of thousands of clones in the sample; approximately 82% occur only once, and less than 2.5% lies in the top ten. The specimen sequenced was memory CD4+ T cells from blood. The TCR comes from an adult in good health and CMV-seropositive. This sequence joins TRBV6-1 and TRBJ2-1; TRBD2 aligns across 12 bases. CDR3 amino acids: CASRPTSGRRVEQFF. In DNA, the CDR3 is TGTGCCAGCAGACCGACTAGCGGGAGAAGGGTTGAGCAGTTCTTC.